This T cell receptor beta chain was observed in a study of T cell responses to AZD1222 COVID-19 vaccine. General study findings and limits: Unmutated variant regions are reportedly targeted by nearly half of spike-specific TCRs. A mostly white British donor set with more females was recruited, and clonal diversity was possibly underestimated. An increase in Spike-specific TCR breadth and depth was observed after two AZD1222 doses.

Method: immunoSEQ multiplex PCR; TCRdb's copy keeps in-frame clones and lacks some. The sample consists of more than 70,000 clones, roughly 88% of them appearing once. As for this clone: Its cognate antigen is unknown.

The sequence derives from an adult in good health. The source was peripheral blood, collected on day 0 of MenACWY control vaccination.

The chain's CDR3 is CASSLGPSPYNEQFF. The CDR3 region has the DNA TGTGCCAGCAGCTTAGGCCCCAGCCCTTACAATGAGCAGTTCTTC. The J gene is TRBJ2-1, the V gene TRBV7-6, with unresolved D. CDR1 and CDR2 (germline): SGHVS, FNYEAQ. CDR3 length equals 15 residues. V was pared by 1 base and J by 4 bases, with 11 bases between.